This T cell receptor beta chain was obtained from a study of OX40 agonist ivuxolimab in advanced cancers. Across the whole study: Dose-escalation patients were diagnosed with hepatocellular carcinoma, melanoma, renal cell cancer or head and neck cancer. The group had a mean age of around 60 years, ranged from roughly 23 to 90, and was 80% to 90% male.

This CDR3 spans 13 amino acids. Germline CDR1 and CDR2: SQVTM and ANQGSEA. V dropped 4 bases and J dropped 4 bases, with 11 bases sitting between them. Repertoires were generated with immunoSEQ multiplex PCR, while TCRdb's copy carries only in-frame clones and drops some. Of fewer than 65,000 clones listed, 82% are singletons. Study conclusions and caveats: Expanded clones tended on average to be more numerous among CD8+ T cells than CD4+.

A word on this clone: Its antigen is as yet unknown.

The V gene is TRBV29-1, the J gene TRBJ2-1; a weak D match, TRBD2 (7 bases). This specimen was CD4+ or CD8+ T cells sorted from blood, taken in a trial of the OX40 agonist ivuxolimab. The TCR was taken from an adult with an advanced solid tumor such as melanoma, head and neck, liver or kidney cancer. In nucleotides, the CDR3 is TGCAGCGTTGGGGGAGGGGGGTACAATGAGCAGTTCTTC. The encoded protein is CSVGGGGYNEQFF.